This T cell receptor (beta chain) was captured in a study of cytomegalovirus exposure and HLA in healthy donors. About the study: Ancestry clustering placed 81% of some 400 genotyped donors in the Caucasian-associated cluster. General study points: Later analysis associated a missense DCLRE1C variant with TCR beta V- and J-gene trimming.

It was with 60 Vbeta and 13 Jbeta primers that the PCR ran. Using immunoSEQ multiplex PCR, the repertoire was profiled, and TCRdb retains in-frame clones only, with some absent. This table has about 140,000 clones, roughly 80% appearing once. A remark on this clone: Its antigen is as yet unknown.

The length of the CDR3 is 13 residues. Trimming removed 4 bases from V and 1 base from J, with 8 bases in between. In germline, CDR1 is SGDLS, CDR2 YYNGEE. The V and J genes are TRBV9 and TRBJ1-1; TRBD1 is a possible D gene (5 bases). Sequencing was done on a sample of PBMCs. The receptor was derived from a female donor in good health and CMV-seronegative. CDR3 nucleotide sequence: TGTGCCAGCAGCCCCCAGGGGAACACTGAAGCTTTCTTT. Its protein is CASSPQGNTEAFF.